This passage covers 10 T cell receptor beta chains from one sample sequenced in a study of cytomegalovirus exposure and HLA in healthy donors. PCR primers comprised 60 Vbeta and 13 Jbeta primers. The assay was immunoSEQ multiplex PCR, and TCRdb's table has in-frame clones only and misses some. The sample records about 61,000 clones, 70% to 90% being singletons. What was sequenced was PBMCs. These TCRs come from a man aged 25 to 45 in good health and CMV-seropositive.

The CDR3, as DNA: TGTGCCACCAGAGACGGAGTTGGCGGGGAGCTGTTTTTT. Translating it yields CATRDGVGGELFF. This sequence joins TRBV15 and TRBJ2-2; no firm D call. There are 13 residues in the CDR3. Looked up from germline, CDR1 is LNHNV and CDR2 is YYDKDF (reference sequence). Trimming left V 6 bases short and J 7 bases short, with 12 bases between. The full variable domain, rest sourced from reference TRBV15 and TRBJ2-2, is DAMVIQNPRYQVTQFGKPVTLSCSQTLNHNVMYWYQQKSSQAPKLLFHYYDKDFNNEADTPDNFQSRRPNTSFCFLDIRSPGLGDTAMYLCATRDGVGGELFFGEGSRLTVL.

This clone appeared once. The chain joins TRBV5-1 to TRBJ2-5, with TRBD2 matching over 11 bases. Germline V gives CDR1 SGHRS, CDR2 YFSETQ. This CDR3 is built from 17 residues. The V gene end was trimmed by 4 bases and the J gene end by 4 bases; junction bases not matched to a gene: 12. CDR3 DNA: TGCGCCAGCAGCCCAATACTAGCGGGAGACGAGGGAGAGACCCAGTACTTC. This codes for CASSPILAGDEGETQYF.

The J gene is TRBJ1-2, the V gene TRBV27, with 7 positions matching TRBD1. Trimming removed 5 bases from V and 6 bases from J; junction bases left unmatched: 15. Germline CDR1 MNHEY, CDR2 SMNVEV (reference sequence). The CDR3 is 16 residues long. The CDR3 is CASSPHYYMTGNGYTF. As DNA, the CDR3 is TGTGCCAGCAGTCCGCACTATTATATGACAGGGAATGGCTACACCTTC.

The chain couples TRBV10-2 to TRBJ2-5; possibly TRBD1 for D (7 bases). Germline-derived CDR1 and CDR2 are WSHSY and SAAADI. Trimming cost V 6 bases and J 5 bases, with 19 bases left between them. The CDR3 is 15 residues long. CDR3 loop: CASSFRGDSGETQYF. DNA for the CDR3: TGCGCCAGCAGCTTCAGGGGGGATTCGGGGGAGACCCAGTACTTC.

CDR3 loop: CASSLEEYATGELFF. The CDR3 region has the DNA TGTGCCAGCAGCTTAGAAGAGTACGCCACCGGGGAGCTGTTTTTT. The rearrangement uses TRBV11-2 and TRBJ2-2; D is unresolved. Trimming took off 0 bases at V and 4 bases at J, with 9 bases between the two ends. The CDR3 runs 15 residues. CDR1 and CDR2 from the germline V gene are SGHAT and FQNNGV.

The chain uses TRBV19 and TRBJ1-2, with D perhaps TRBD1 (5 bases). Germline CDR1 LNHDA, CDR2 SQIVND (reference sequence). The V end was cut by 3 bases, the J end by 4 bases, with 18 bases between. There are 16 residues in the CDR3. The CDR3 DNA follows: TGTGCCAGTAGTATTAATATGGGACTTCAACCCTATGGCTACACCTTC. It codes for CASSINMGLQPYGYTF.

V is TRBV7-8 and J is TRBJ2-3; 10 bases are a match to TRBD2. V lost 5 bases, J lost 2 bases, and 7 bases stayed unmatched. This CDR3 has 16 residues. Germline loops: CDR1 SGHVS, CDR2 FQNEAQ. This chain's CDR3 is CASSPLAGGTTDTQYF. The CDR3 DNA reads as TGTGCCAGCAGCCCCTTAGCGGGAGGAACCACAGATACGCAGTATTTT.

V gene TRBV27 combines with J gene TRBJ2-7; unclear D gene. In germline, CDR1 is MNHEY, CDR2 SMNVEV (reference sequence). Trimming left V 0 bases short and J 3 bases short, with 9 bases between. The CDR3 loop spans 14 amino acids. The CDR3 protein is CASSLSAPIYEQYF. The CDR3 nucleotides are TGTGCCAGCAGTTTATCGGCTCCGATCTACGAGCAGTACTTC.

Written as DNA, the CDR3 is TGTGCCAGCAGCCTCGGGAGTACGTGGGAGCAGTACTTC. Its protein product is CASSLGSTWEQYF. The chain is built from TRBV28 and TRBJ2-7; perhaps TRBD2 as D (6 bases). V gave up 6 bases and J gave up 7 bases, with 16 bases separating them. The germline gives CDR1 MDHEN, CDR2 SYDVKM. The CDR3 spans 13 residues.

This clone was seen only a few times. The chain carries TRBV11-2 and TRBJ1-2; D remains unclear. This CDR3 region has 12 residues. Looked up from germline, CDR1 is SGHAT and CDR2 is FQNNGV. The V and J ends lost 5 bases and 8 bases respectively, with 12 bases between them. The CDR3 spells CASSPPGGGYTF. CDR3 DNA sequence: TGTGCCAGCAGCCCCCCAGGTGGGGGCTACACCTTC.